This T cell receptor beta chain was documented in a study of PD-L1 blockade in urothelial cancer. Study-level information: Blood analyses occurred 3 weeks (second dose) and 6 weeks post treatment start.

On this clone itself: Its antigen is undetermined.

Using immunoSEQ multiplex PCR, the repertoire was profiled, and TCRdb retains in-frame clones only, with some absent. The sample shows 50,000 to 60,000 clones, 85% to 90% of them seen only once. Unmatched junction bases numbered 3, after V lost 5 bases and J lost 6 bases. Germline V CDR1 and CDR2: LNHDA, SQIVND (reference sequence). There are 12 residues in the CDR3. Study-wide results and limits: Lower pretreatment blood TCR clonality, under the median, predicted better survival, researchers reported.

Time point indicated: peripheral blood 6 weeks after treatment start. Sampling of each patient yielded between 1 and 8 specimens, collected pretreatment and on-treatment. The receptor's source is a man in his 60s with urothelial cancer. Specimen: PBMCs, collected around atezolizumab (anti-PD-L1) treatment. The chain couples TRBV19 to TRBJ1-2, with 7 bases lining up with TRBD1. CDR3 coding DNA: TGTGCCAGTAGTGTGACAGGGAATGGCTACACCTTC. It is translated as CASSVTGNGYTF. The entire variable domain, with the rest obtained from reference TRBV19 and TRBJ1-2, is as follows: DGGITQSPKYLFRKEGQNVTLSCEQNLNHDAMYWYRQDPGQGLRLIYYSQIVNDFQKGDIAEGYSVSREKKESFPLTVTSAQKNPTAFYLCASSVTGNGYTFGSGTRLTVV.